Below, one TCR beta chain is given with its context. Its antigen target is currently unknown. Base qualities were left out, and no much larger clone turns up one base away. The sample belongs to a study of cytomegalovirus exposure and HLA in healthy donors (TCRdb year 2017). Looking at the study overall: In an earlier analysis of approximately 500 of the donors, roughly 300 Gb of sequence data and 120 million or so unique TCR beta sequences from 150 million to 200 million T cells were reported. Among roughly 400 genotyped donors of the cohort, an average of approximately 240,000 unique TCR beta nucleotide sequences was sequenced per donor, of which approximately 18% were non-productive. To decide whether each TCR beta V gene segment behaved as functional or pseudogenic, an earlier analysis of some 600 of the donors relied on high-throughput TCR beta sequencing. The later analysis used no new phenotypic data to find candidate immune exposures, relying instead on TCR beta sequences and their occurrence across donors. Every discovery cohort repertoire had been produced on one sequencing platform. A later genetic analysis used genome-wide SNP genotypes for about three fifths of the 666 donors, treating that subset as a discovery cohort. A later analysis re-examined previously published TCR beta repertoires from about 700 donors and added high-resolution HLA genotyping to investigate patterns of TCR occurrence. The number of typed donors differed by locus: about 620-640 for A, B, C, DRB1 and DQB1; 500 to 550 for DQA1; some 590 for DPA1; and around 490 for DPB1. In addition to the first cohort of roughly 670 subjects, a separate validation cohort of under 150 different subjects was used. The T cell repertoires of roughly 660 subjects were profiled by immunosequencing and related to cytomegalovirus serostatus. The aim of the study was to test whether cataloging public T cell receptors could identify signatures of past pathogen exposure. HLA typing included class I and class II loci at four-digit resolution. Donor age, sex, ethnicity and CMV serostatus were compiled alongside the repertoire data. High-throughput TCR immunosequencing, statistical association of individual TCRs with disease status, and machine learning were combined to predict cytomegalovirus infection status. About 320 gigabases of sequencing data and tens of millions of unique TCR sequences were included in an early release covering around 650 HLA-typed donors. Among the roughly 400 genotyped donors, around 81% belonged to the genetic ancestry cluster associated with self-reported Caucasian donors. Four to six DR-DQ haplotypes were handled as single units for association and clustering, since linkage in the cohort was strong. What the authors observed across the whole study: The study listed 150 to 200 TCR beta chains as associated with cytomegalovirus. Specific HLA alleles were associated with 15,000 to 20,000 TCR beta sequences at a false discovery rate of 0.05 in a later analysis. Roughly uniform sequencing depth across donors was assumed in presence/absence analyses, although this assumption may not hold. An association between a missense DCLRE1C variant and V-gene and J-gene trimming of TCR beta chains was found in a later genetic analysis and replicated in an independent cohort. In a later analysis, HLA-associated TCR beta chains were found to be more clonally expanded and to have lower generation probabilities than equally common non-associated chains. A few of the identified cytomegalovirus-associated TCR beta chains were confirmed in vitro to be specific for cytomegalovirus antigens. Strong co-occurrence of HLA alleles, especially DR and DQ, made assigning TCR associations to individual alleles difficult. An earlier analysis of 587 of the donors showed that most TCR beta V segments appeared in productive rearrangements either about 87% or about 30% of the time, which broadly matched IMGT annotations. A later analysis reported that several top co-occurrence clusters appeared linked to parvovirus B19, influenza, CMV and Epstein-Barr virus. Correlated functional status among segregating V segments might be attributable to linkage disequilibrium, but an unknown experimental factor could not be ruled out. According to a later analysis, TCR association rates differed among HLA loci, with DRB1 alleles showing the most associated TCRs and HLA-C alleles showing the fewest. Most CMV-associated TCR beta chains appeared to be HLA-restricted in a later analysis, and the HLA associations seemed to be driven largely by CMV exposure. The cohort was sequenced for TCR beta chains only, and without alpha or paired-chain data the features that could be detected were limited. HLA typing was unavailable for some donors at each locus, so association tests used only the typed subset. A group of highly shared sequence variants was considered likely to be a technical artifact of the sequencing pipeline. Cytomegalovirus status was reported to be diagnosed by the classifier with high specificity and sensitivity in both the original and validation cohorts. According to the authors, the approach could potentially be generalized to other disease states and immunological phenotypes. Some IMGT-functional V segments, including TRBV6-2 and TRBV6-3, could not be told apart with the 87-base-pair reads, so those segments were excluded. The only immune exposure information available for the cohort was CMV serostatus. Because counts were too low, approximately 18 rarely observed V segments, including chromosome 9 orphons, were excluded from the earlier analysis of some 540 of the donors. While some public TCRs were present in many individuals, most TCR sequences turned up only very rarely across donors. A further reported finding was that TCR beta sequences accurately predicted the HLA-A and HLA-B alleles for most subjects in the first cohort. In a later genetic analysis, fewer N-insertions in productive TCRs were reported among donors in an Asian-associated ancestry cluster than the roughly 640-donor mean.

CDR1 and CDR2, per the germline V gene, are SGHVS and FQNEAQ. V loses 1 base, J loses 4 bases, and the germline ends lie 5 bases apart. From cysteine to phenylalanine, the CDR3 is 13 amino acids long. Just CDR3 DNA is preserved here, 39 bases in frame from base 1. The library was generated by the immunoSEQ multiplex PCR assay. For the multiplex PCR, a mixture combining 60 forward primers for TCR Vbeta segments and 13 reverse primers for TCR Jbeta segments was used. The CDR3 region of rearranged TCR beta genes was amplified from genomic DNA by a multiplex PCR assay. The amplified TCR beta libraries were sequenced on the Illumina HiSeq System as 87-base-pair reads. From the authors' description of their analysis: A later analysis counted tens of millions of unique TCR beta chains across the 500 to 850 repertoires, and some 11 million of these chains were shared by at least two donors. Raw reads were error-corrected and collapsed into unique sequences with a nearest-neighbor algorithm that merged closely related sequences to remove PCR and sequencing errors. Alignment of CDR3 sequences to IMGT reference sequences was used to assign V, D and J gene segments. For a sequence to be retained, a match of at least six nucleotides to both a V gene segment and a J gene segment was required. A rearrangement counted as productive if the CDR3 had no stop codons and remained in frame with V and J, and every other rearrangement counted as non-productive. Following IMGT convention, CDR3 was defined as the stretch from the second conserved V-encoded cysteine up to the conserved J-encoded phenylalanine. The earlier analysis of 550 to 650 of the donors excluded any sequence lacking an unambiguous match to a single V gene segment. An earlier analysis of some 610 of the donors called V segments functional above 56.7% productive rearrangements and segregating when the between-donor standard deviation exceeded 5%. A statistical classification framework was developed to diagnose cytomegalovirus status using the catalog of TCR beta chain sequences. In a later analysis, TCR nucleotide sequences were compared against IMGT/GENE-DB human TR gene sequences so that V and J genes could be assigned. A later analysis assigned CDR3 sequences and most-parsimonious VDJ recombination scenarios with the TCRdist pipeline. In a later analysis, every TCR beta chain was defined by the combination of its CDR3 amino acid sequence and its V-gene family, and reads without a unique V-gene family were dropped. As a way to deal with suspected cross-contamination and a sequencing artifact, a later analysis dropped over 550 nucleotide sequences that were highly shared and had low generation probability. For each public chain, a later analysis derived a clonal expansion index from normalized ranks of inferred template counts within each repertoire. A later analysis computed generation probabilities with a VDJ recombination model fitted to out-of-frame rearrangements, and checked the results against IGoR. Hypergeometric tests were used in a later analysis to score TCR-TCR, TCR-HLA and TCR-CMV co-occurrence, with a repertoire-size bias correction applied to the TCR pairs. False discovery rates were estimated in a later analysis by permuting HLA or CMV assignments 20 times. A later analysis grouped co-occurring TCRs with DBSCAN, adding TCRdist sequence similarity when clustering within HLA-allele-positive subsets. Repertoires with fewer than 30,000 or more than 120,000 public chains, plus five repertoires with anomalous nucleotide sharing, were excluded from co-occurrence clustering. The source is immuneACCESS, and TCRdb retained only in-frame sequences with V and J called. Part of the clones is not carried over; for the studies checked, unresolved V genes explain less than half of this, and the remainder is unexplained. That table gives V, J and clone size, and the DNA gave D and trimming. This sample comprises 85,000 to 100,000 clones, around 74% of them detected only once. Jointly, the top ten make up approximately 7% of the sample.

In total, around 600 healthy bone marrow donors made up the cohort. Cohort members were all nominally healthy when sampled, although unrecorded immune exposures were likely present. The donor tested CMV seropositive and was one of the 289 seropositive cohort members. Every donor gave a peripheral blood sample, and the peripheral blood mononuclear cells from that sample were used for TCR beta sequencing. The Qiagen DNeasy Blood Extraction Kit was used to extract genomic DNA from the blood cell samples. The rearranged segments are TRBV7-8 and TRBJ1-5, with an unclear D gene assignment. The material sequenced was PBMCs. The receptor was derived from a middle-aged man in good health and CMV-seropositive. The DNA reads TGTGCCAGCAGCTTAGACGGTAATCAGCCCCAGCATTTT. Translated, it gives CASSLDGNQPQHF.